The 27 T cell receptor beta chains below were found in one sample sequenced in a study of metastatic and nonmetastatic thyroid tumors. No patient had received any treatment before thyroid surgery. Through MiXCR, TCRdb re-clonotyped the PCR reads. The sample yields about 35,000 clones, approximately 20% seen once. Sequencing input: blood. Source of these receptors: a female donor with papillary thyroid cancer or a benign thyroid nodule (not recorded which). Some clones in this sample may be carry-over from other donors' samples.

This clone was counted between two and nine times. V usage is TRBV12-3 or TRBV12-4 and J usage is TRBJ1-6, with D uncertain. The V end lost 10 bases, the J end lost 4 bases, and 26 bases lay between the germline ends. The CDR3 has 18 residues. The CDR3 bases are TGTGCCATCAGATCGGCATTGGGATTATTTCGGTATAATTCACCCCTCCACTTT. Its protein is CAIRSALGLFRYNSPLHF.

In its sample, this clone was seen many times. This chain joins TRBV6-6 and TRBJ2-1; D might be TRBD2 (6 bases). Germline loops: CDR1 MNHNY, CDR2 SVGAGI (reference sequence). This CDR3 is 12 amino acids long. V lost 1 base and J 9 bases, leaving 7 bases between the germline ends. The CDR3 sequence is CASSYWGGEQFF. As DNA, the CDR3 is TGTGCCAGCAGTTACTGGGGAGGTGAGCAGTTCTTC.

This clone was seen many times. J is TRBJ2-6 and V is TRBV4-3; D could derive from TRBD1 or TRBD2 (5 bases each). Trimming took off 0 bases at V and 2 bases at J, with 8 bases between the two ends. CDR3 length equals 16 residues. Germline loops: CDR1 LGHNA, CDR2 YSLEER. DNA of the CDR3: TGCGCCAGCAGCCAAGATGGGACGGCTGGGGCCAACGTCCTGACTTTC. This codes for CASSQDGTAGANVLTF.

Many counts were recorded for this clone. The V call is TRBV20-1, the J call TRBJ2-1, with 7 bases matching TRBD2. The length of the CDR3 is 14 residues. CDR1 is DFQATT and CDR2 is SNEGSKA in the germline V gene (reference sequence). The trim removed 6 bases at V and 4 bases at J, leaving 9 bases unmatched. CDR3 in amino acids: CSAGGGLDYNEQFF. CDR3 DNA: TGCAGTGCGGGGGGGGGACTCGATTACAATGAGCAGTTCTTC.

About this clone itself: This clone may be a read error of a much larger clone one base away. This rearrangement joins TRBV11-2 to TRBJ2-1; tentatively, D is TRBD2 (6 bases). The CDR3 extends over 12 amino acids. The V gene's germline CDR1 is SGHAT and CDR2 FQNNGV. Trimming left V 6 bases short and J 15 bases short, with 18 bases between. The CDR3, as DNA: TGTGCCAGCAGAAATAGCTGGAGGGGACCGTTCTTC. Translation: CASRNSWRGPFF.

This clone was found many times. The rearrangement links TRBV10-3 to TRBJ2-5, with TRBD1 identical over 8 bases. Trimming took 5 bases from V and 5 from J; bases not matched to a gene: 1. The CDR3 has 12 amino acids. Germline V gives CDR1 ENHRY, CDR2 SYGVKD. The CDR3 protein is CAISRQGETQYF. Here the CDR3 DNA reads TGTGCCATCAGTAGACAGGGGGAGACCCAGTACTTC.

Turning to this clone: Other DNA sequences of this sample code for an identical CDR3. The J gene is TRBJ2-7, the V gene TRBV19; 8 nucleotides line up with TRBD2. With V trimmed by 9 bases and J by 4 bases, 14 bases remained unmatched. CDR1 and CDR2 from the germline V gene are LNHDA and SQIVND (reference sequence). The CDR3 has 15 amino acids. For the CDR3, the DNA is TGTGCCAGCGGCACTAGCGGTAGTAGTAATTACGAGCAGTACTTC. Translating gives CASGTSGSSNYEQYF. Supplemented by reference TRBV19 and TRBJ2-7, the full variable domain reads DGGITQSPKYLFRKEGQNVTLSCEQNLNHDAMYWYRQDPGQGLRLIYYSQIVNDFQKGDIAEGYSVSREKKESFPLTVTSAQKNPTAFYLCASGTSGSSNYEQYFGPGTRLTVT.

This clone was counted ten times or more. The chain combines TRBV20-1 with TRBJ1-1; 7 bases match TRBD1. Germline CDR1 reads DFQATT; CDR2 reads SNEGSKA (reference sequence). V shed 1 base, J shed 1 base, and the junction held 3 bases outside the gene matches. The CDR3 totals 14 residues. The CDR3 sequence: CSARAPGGNTEAFF. CDR3 sequence (DNA): TGCAGTGCTAGAGCCCCAGGGGGGAACACTGAAGCTTTCTTT.

The chain couples TRBV28 to TRBJ1-2; 11 bases line up with TRBD1. There are 15 residues in the CDR3. V shed 3 bases and J 8 bases; nucleotides not matched to a gene: 8. The germline V gene has CDR1 MDHEN and CDR2 SYDVKM. CDR3 in amino acids: CASSFVGQGVVGYTF. For the CDR3, the DNA is TGTGCCAGCAGTTTTGTGGGACAGGGGGTTGTGGGCTACACCTTC.

This clone was counted between two and nine times. This chain uses TRBV6-4 with TRBJ2-6; no firm D call. Germline CDR1 is MRHNA and CDR2 is SNTAGT. This CDR3 has 14 residues. The V end was cut by 0 bases, the J end by 9 bases, with 9 bases between. CDR3 in DNA: TGTGCCAGCAGTGACTCGAGTGGTGTCAACGTCCTGACTTTC. Protein sequence: CASSDSSGVNVLTF.

This clone was counted ten times or more. This sequence joins TRBV4-1 and TRBJ1-1, with 8 bases identical to TRBD1. The junction had 9 bases not matched to a gene; V was cut back by 3 bases and J by 6 bases. The CDR3 has 15 amino acids. Germline V CDR1 and CDR2: MGHRA, YSYEKL. The CDR3 region has the DNA TGCGCCAGCAGCCAGGGACAGGCCCCTTTAGCTGAAGCTTTCTTT. Amino acids: CASSQGQAPLAEAFF.

The V and J genes are TRBV7-8 and TRBJ1-4; D gene ambiguous. Deletions cut 4 bases from V and 5 bases from J, with 11 bases between. The CDR3 is 14 residues long. Germline assignment: CDR1 SGHVS and CDR2 FQNEAQ. The CDR3 DNA follows: TGTGCCAGCAGCTCCGGTACGGTAAATGAAAAACTGTTTTTT. It yields the protein CASSSGTVNEKLFF.

This clone was observed a few times. One junction end does not reproduce the germline sequence, and a read error may be involved. The chain carries TRBV6-1 and TRBJ2-2, with TRBD1 as a possible D gene (6 bases). CDR3 length equals 15 residues. Germline V gene data show CDR1 as MNHNS and CDR2 as SASEGT. In DNA, the CDR3 is TGTGCCAGCAGTGTAGGGCTCGGGGACACCGGGGATCTGTTTTTT. Amino acid sequence: CASSVGLGDTGDLFF.

Worth noting for this clone: This may arise from a read error, as a much more abundant clone is one base away. The chain has TRBV3-1 and TRBJ2-2, with a weak D call TRBD1 (6 bases). Trimming removed 7 bases from V and 5 bases from J, with 14 bases in between. From germline, CDR1 is LGHDT and CDR2 YNNKEL (reference sequence). CDR3 size: 14 residues. CDR3 protein: CASISGAETGELFF. The CDR3, as DNA: TGTGCCAGCATCTCAGGGGCAGAGACCGGGGAGCTGTTTTTT.

This clone was counted ten times or more. This rearrangement joins TRBV5-6 to TRBJ2-1, with D perhaps assigned TRBD1 or TRBD2 (7 bases each). The CDR3 spans 14 residues. CDR1 SGHDT and CDR2 YYEEEE come from the germline V gene. Trimming removed 1 base from V and 7 bases from J, with 12 bases in between. The CDR3, as DNA: TGTGCCAGCAGCTTGCAGGGGGAGGGGAATGAGCAGTTCTTC. Its translation: CASSLQGEGNEQFF.

This clone was counted many times. V usage is TRBV4-1 and J usage is TRBJ2-7; 8 bases line up with TRBD1. J gave up 1 base and V 4 bases, and 3 bases lay outside the gene matches. This CDR3 comprises 14 residues. CDR1 MGHRA and CDR2 YSYEKL come from the germline V gene. The CDR3 DNA sequence: TGCGCCAGCAGCCTCCGGGACAGGTCCTACGAGCAGTACTTC. Translated: CASSLRDRSYEQYF.

This chain joins TRBV6-2 or TRBV6-3 and TRBJ2-5; possible D gene TRBD2, 5 bases. The germline V gene has CDR1 MNHEY and CDR2 SVGEGT. There are 15 residues in the CDR3. Trimming took off 1 base at V and 2 bases at J, with 11 bases between the two ends. Here the CDR3 reads CASSYCLEGQETQYF. For the CDR3, the DNA is TGTGCCAGCAGTTACTGTCTCGAGGGTCAAGAGACCCAGTACTTC.

This clone was recorded many times. The rearrangement links TRBV20-1 to TRBJ2-3, with 7 bases lining up with TRBD2. Trimming cost V 5 bases and J 4 bases; bases outside gene matches: 6. Germline CDR1 and CDR2: DFQATT and SNEGSKA (reference sequence). The CDR3 runs 13 residues. The CDR3 is CSADKTSADTQYF. Written as DNA, the CDR3 is TGCAGTGCTGATAAAACTAGCGCAGATACGCAGTATTTT.

The chain combines TRBV9 with TRBJ2-1; D gene unclear. Deletions cut 0 bases from V and 5 bases from J, with 9 bases between. Germline assignment: CDR1 SGDLS and CDR2 YYNGEE. CDR3 length equals 14 residues. For the CDR3, the DNA is TGTGCCAGCAGCGTAGGGACCTCGCACAATGAGCAGTTCTTC. Its translation is CASSVGTSHNEQFF. Full variable domain (remainder filled in from reference TRBV9 and TRBJ2-1): DSGVTQTPKHLITATGQRVTLRCSPRSGDLSVYWYQQSLDQGLQFLIQYYNGEERAKGNILERFSAQQFPDLHSELNLSSLELGDSALYFCASSVGTSHNEQFFGPGTRLTVL.

Worth noting for this clone: Just one base apart from a much larger clone, this may be a read error. The chain is built from TRBV10-3 and TRBJ1-1, with a tentative D call TRBD1 (5 bases). The CDR3 totals 13 residues. Germline CDR1 reads ENHRY; CDR2 reads SYGVKD. As DNA, the CDR3 is TGTGCCATCGGGGACGGATTGAACAATGAAGCTTTCTTT. Its protein product is CAIGDGLNNEAFF.

This clone showed up many times. The chain has TRBV6-1 and TRBJ2-4; D not resolved. V was pared by 6 bases and J by 1 base, with 10 bases between. There are 14 residues in the CDR3. The germline V gene encodes CDR1 MNHNS and CDR2 SASEGT. CDR3 coding DNA: TGTGCCAGCAGCACCAACCTCGCCAAAAACATTCAGTACTTC. Protein sequence: CASSTNLAKNIQYF.

This sequence joins TRBV4-2 and TRBJ1-6; D is unclear. Germline lookup yields CDR1 LGHNA and CDR2 YNFKEQ. There are 14 residues in the CDR3. V was cut by 1 base and J by 5 bases, with 6 bases left in between. As DNA, the CDR3 is TGTGCCAGCAGCCAAGGGGGTGATAATTCACCCCTCCACTTT. As protein: CASSQGGDNSPLHF.

As concerns this clone: This may be a read error, as it is one base from a much larger clone. The same CDR3 also results from other DNA sequences found in this sample. The gene calls are TRBV5-4 and TRBJ1-2; D might be TRBD1 (5 bases). V lost 3 bases to trimming and J lost 8 bases, with 14 bases between them. Per the germline V gene, CDR1 is SGHNT and CDR2 is YYREEE (reference sequence). This CDR3 spans 13 amino acids. CDR3 amino acids: CASSSLSDRGYTF. The CDR3 nucleotides read TGTGCCAGCAGCTCCCTTTCCGACAGAGGCTACACCTTC.

Concerning this clone: A much larger clone differs from this one at a single base, so this may be a read error. The chain's CDR3 is CATKDGTSGRVSYNEQFF. In nucleotides, the CDR3 is TGTGCCACCAAGGACGGGACTAGCGGGAGGGTCTCCTACAATGAGCAGTTCTTC. The V gene is TRBV10-3, the J gene TRBJ2-1, with 16 nucleotides matching TRBD2. Per the germline V gene, CDR1 is ENHRY and CDR2 is SYGVKD. The CDR3 loop spans 18 amino acids. Trimming cost V 10 bases and J 0 bases; bases outside gene matches: 9.

This clone has a count of ten or more. The J gene is TRBJ2-3, the V gene TRBV18, with D perhaps matching TRBD2 (5 bases). Germline V gene sequence: CDR1 KGHSH, CDR2 LQKENI. Deletions cut 1 base from V and 2 bases from J, with 10 bases between. The CDR3 totals 15 residues. Here the CDR3 reads CASSPRRLPTDTQYF. DNA for the CDR3: TGTGCCAGCTCACCACGACGACTACCCACAGATACGCAGTATTTT.

This clone has a count of ten or more. Other DNA variants within this sample encode the same CDR3. V gene TRBV29-1 combines with J gene TRBJ2-5; TRBD1 is a possible D gene (6 bases). This CDR3 spans 14 amino acids. Trimming cost V 6 bases and J 2 bases, with 16 bases left between them. CDR1 and CDR2 (germline): SQVTM, ANQGSEA. CDR3 bases: TGCAGCGTCTGGGGGCAGTCTGTGCAAGAGACCCAGTACTTC. It encodes CSVWGQSVQETQYF.

The sample holds a few counts of this clone. The CDR3 region is CASRPGLAGGPGGELFF. The CDR3 DNA reads TGTGCCAGCAGGCCGGGACTAGCGGGAGGGCCGGGCGGGGAGCTGTTTTTT. The chain links TRBV4-2 to TRBJ2-2, with 16 bases aligning to TRBD2. This CDR3 comprises 17 residues. Germline V gene sequence: CDR1 LGHNA, CDR2 YNFKEQ. Losses at the gene ends were 6 bases for V and 7 bases for J; bases not matched to a gene: 8.